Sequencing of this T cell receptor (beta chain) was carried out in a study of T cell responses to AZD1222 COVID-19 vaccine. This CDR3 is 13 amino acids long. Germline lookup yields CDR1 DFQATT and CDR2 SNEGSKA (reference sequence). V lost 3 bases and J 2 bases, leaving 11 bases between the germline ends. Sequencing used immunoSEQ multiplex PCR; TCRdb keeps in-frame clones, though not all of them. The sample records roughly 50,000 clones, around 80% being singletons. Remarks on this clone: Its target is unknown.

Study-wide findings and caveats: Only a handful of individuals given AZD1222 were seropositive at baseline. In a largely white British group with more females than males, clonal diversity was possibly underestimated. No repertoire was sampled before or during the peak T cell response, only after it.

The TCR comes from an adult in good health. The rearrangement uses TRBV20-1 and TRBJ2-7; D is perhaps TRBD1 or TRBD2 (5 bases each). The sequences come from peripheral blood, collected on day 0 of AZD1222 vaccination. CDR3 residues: CSASTQGPYEQYF. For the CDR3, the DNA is TGCAGTGCTAGTACCCAGGGACCCTACGAGCAGTACTTC.